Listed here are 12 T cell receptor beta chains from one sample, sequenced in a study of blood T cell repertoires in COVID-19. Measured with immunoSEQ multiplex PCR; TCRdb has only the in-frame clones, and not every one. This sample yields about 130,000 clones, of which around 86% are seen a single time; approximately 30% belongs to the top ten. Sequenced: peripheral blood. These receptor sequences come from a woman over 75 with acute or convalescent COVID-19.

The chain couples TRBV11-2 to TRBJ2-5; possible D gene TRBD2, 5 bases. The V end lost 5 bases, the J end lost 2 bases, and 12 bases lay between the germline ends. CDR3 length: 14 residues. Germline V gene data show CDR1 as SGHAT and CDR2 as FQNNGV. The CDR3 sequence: CASSRTGGQETQYF. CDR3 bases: TGTGCCAGCAGCCGGACCGGAGGTCAAGAGACCCAGTACTTC.

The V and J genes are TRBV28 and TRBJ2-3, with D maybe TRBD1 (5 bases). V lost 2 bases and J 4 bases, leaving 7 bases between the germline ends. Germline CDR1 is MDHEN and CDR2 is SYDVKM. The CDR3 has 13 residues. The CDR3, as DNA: TGTGCCAGCAGTTTACCAGGGTCAGATACGCAGTATTTT. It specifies CASSLPGSDTQYF. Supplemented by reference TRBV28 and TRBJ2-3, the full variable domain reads DVKVTQSSRYLVKRTGEKVFLECVQDMDHENMFWYRQDPGLGLRLIYFSYDVKMKEKGDIPEGYSVSREKKERFSLILESASTNQTSMYLCASSLPGSDTQYFGPGTRLTVL.

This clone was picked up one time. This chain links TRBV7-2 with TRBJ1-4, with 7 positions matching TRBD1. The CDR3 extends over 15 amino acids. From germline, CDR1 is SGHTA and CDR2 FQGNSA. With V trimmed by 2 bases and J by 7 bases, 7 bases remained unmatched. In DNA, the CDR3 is TGTGCCAGCAGCTTAAGGGGGCAGAGCAGTGAAAAACTGTTTTTT. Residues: CASSLRGQSSEKLFF.

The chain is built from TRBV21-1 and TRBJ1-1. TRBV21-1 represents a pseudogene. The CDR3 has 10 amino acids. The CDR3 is CAKRWTEAFF. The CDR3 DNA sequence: TGTGCGAAGCGGTGGACTGAAGCTTTCTTT.

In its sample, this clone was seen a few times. CDR3 coding DNA: TGTGCCAGCAGTTTATACAGGGGGAGCAATCAGCCCCAGCATTTT. Protein sequence: CASSLYRGSNQPQHF. The chain employs TRBV28 and TRBJ1-5, with TRBD1 matching 8 bases. With V trimmed by 1 base and J by 1 base, 0 bases remained unmatched. The V gene's germline CDR1 is MDHEN and CDR2 SYDVKM. This CDR3 region has 15 residues.

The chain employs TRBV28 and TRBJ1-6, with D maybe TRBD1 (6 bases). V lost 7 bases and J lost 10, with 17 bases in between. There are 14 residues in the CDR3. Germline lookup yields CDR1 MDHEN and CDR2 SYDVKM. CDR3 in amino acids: CASTQGGGVSPLHF. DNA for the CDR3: TGTGCCAGCACCCAAGGGGGGGGAGTCTCACCCCTCCACTTT.

The DNA of the CDR3 is TGTGCCAGCAGTTACGGGGGAGCAACCTACAATGAGCAGTTCTTC. Residues: CASSYGGATYNEQFF. The chain has TRBV3-1 (or the pseudogene TRBV3-2) and TRBJ2-1, with a weak D call TRBD2 (6 bases). V lost 6 bases to trimming and J lost 2 bases, with 14 bases between them. The CDR3 has 15 residues. Germline V lookup: CDR1 LGHDT, CDR2 YNNKEL (reference sequence).

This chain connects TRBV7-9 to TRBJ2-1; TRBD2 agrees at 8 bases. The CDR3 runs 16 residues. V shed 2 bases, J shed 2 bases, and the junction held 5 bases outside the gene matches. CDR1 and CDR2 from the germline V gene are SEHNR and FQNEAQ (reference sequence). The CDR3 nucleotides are TGTGCCAGCAGCTTACGCGGGGGGCGGCCCTACAATGAGCAGTTCTTC. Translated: CASSLRGGRPYNEQFF. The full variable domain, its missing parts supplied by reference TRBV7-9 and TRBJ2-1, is DTGVSQNPRHKITKRGQNVTFRCDPISEHNRLYWYRQTLGQGPEFLTYFQNEAQLEKSRLLSDRFSAERPKGSFSTLEIQRTEQGDSAMYLCASSLRGGRPYNEQFFGPGTRLTVL.

The chain's CDR3 is CASSTPRTGAVNTEAFF. Written as DNA, the CDR3 is TGTGCCAGCAGCACACCCAGGACAGGGGCGGTAAACACTGAAGCTTTCTTT. The chain combines TRBV5-4 with TRBJ1-1, with 9 bases lining up with TRBD1. The CDR3 length is 17 residues. After removal of 4 bases from V and 2 bases from J, the junction contained 12 bases not matched to a gene. The germline V gene has CDR1 SGHNT and CDR2 YYREEE (reference sequence).

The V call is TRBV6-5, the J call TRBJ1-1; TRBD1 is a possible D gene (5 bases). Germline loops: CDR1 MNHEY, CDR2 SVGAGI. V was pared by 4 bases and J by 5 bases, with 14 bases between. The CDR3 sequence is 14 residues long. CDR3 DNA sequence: TGTGCCAGCAGTTCCGATACAGGCTTAACTGAAGCTTTCTTT. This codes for CASSSDTGLTEAFF.

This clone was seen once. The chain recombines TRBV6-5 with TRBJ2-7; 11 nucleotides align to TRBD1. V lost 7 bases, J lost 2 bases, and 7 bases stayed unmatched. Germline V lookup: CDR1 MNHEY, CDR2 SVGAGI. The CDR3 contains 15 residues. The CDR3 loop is CASKRGQGVTYEQYV. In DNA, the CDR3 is TGTGCCAGCAAAAGGGGACAGGGGGTAACCTACGAGCAGTACGTC.

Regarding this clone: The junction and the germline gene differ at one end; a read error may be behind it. For the CDR3, the DNA is TGTGCCACCAGTTTTCAGACCGGGACAGTAGTTTTCGGGGCTGAAGCTTTCTTT. It codes for CATSFQTGTVVFGAEAFF. This chain links TRBV28 with TRBJ1-1, with TRBD1 identical over 7 bases. The CDR3 runs 18 residues. CDR1 and CDR2 from the germline V gene are MDHEN and SYDVKM.